The 9 T cell receptor beta chains in this list originate from one sample, sequenced in a study of human T cells and chemical hapten exposure. TCRdb called the RACE reads again in MiXCR, with one record for every CDR3 protein. The table includes approximately 57,000 distinct CDR3 sequences, about a tenth detected once. Stated time point: patch test 1, 2 weeks after DPC sensitization. Treatment here: therapeutic diphenylcyclopropenone sensitization with weekly scalp DPC. This specimen consisted of whole blood, obtained in connection with sensitization to the hapten diphenylcyclopropenone (DPC). The origin of the receptors is a woman in her 40s with alopecia areata. Some clones in this sample may be carry-over from other donors' samples.

This clonotype was counted ten times or more. The chain couples TRBV27 to TRBJ2-5; the D gene could be TRBD1 or TRBD2 (5 bases each). The V and J ends lost 3 bases and 4 bases respectively, with 9 bases between them. The CDR3 spans 13 residues. Germline loops: CDR1 MNHEY, CDR2 SMNVEV (reference sequence). The DNA for the CDR3 is TGTGCCAGCAGTTTGGGACGGTTAGAGACCCAGTACTTC. Protein product: CASSLGRLETQYF.

At least ten counts were recorded for this clonotype. This rearrangement joins TRBV7-2 to TRBJ2-5, with TRBD2 matching over 11 bases. Germline CDR1 is SGHTA and CDR2 is FQGNSA. V trimming: 3 bases; J trimming: 5 bases; junction bases outside the gene matches: 8. The CDR3 covers 16 residues. The CDR3 coding sequence is TGTGCCAGCAGCTTCCGACTAGCGGGGATTTACGAGACCCAGTACTTC. Protein product: CASSFRLAGIYETQYF.

This clonotype came up many times. V gene TRBV5-1 combines with J gene TRBJ1-5; tentatively, D is TRBD1 (6 bases). Germline V CDR1 and CDR2: SGHRS, YFSETQ. This CDR3 has 18 residues. V gave up 4 bases and J gave up 8 bases, with 28 bases separating them. The CDR3 here is CASSATVQGFSIPEPQHF. The CDR3 DNA follows: TGCGCCAGCAGCGCCACCGTACAGGGTTTTTCGATCCCGGAGCCCCAGCATTTT.

In the case of this clonotype: Being one base from a much bigger clone, this may be a read error. This sequence joins TRBV6-1 and TRBJ2-6, with TRBD1 matching over 7 bases. The CDR3 runs to 17 residues. Germline loops: CDR1 MNHNS, CDR2 SASEGT. The CDR3 coding sequence is TGTGCCAGCAGTCGGGACAGACAAAGCTCTGGGGCCAACGGCCTGACTTTC. This gives the protein CASSRDRQSSGANGLTF.

Many counts were recorded for this clonotype. The V call is TRBV5-1, the J call TRBJ2-1, with 7 bases identical to TRBD2. J gave up 7 bases and V 9 bases, and 13 bases lay outside the gene matches. The CDR3 runs to 14 residues. Germline V gene lookup returns CDR1 SGHRS and CDR2 YFSETQ. The CDR3 loop reads CATRTSSGGNEQFF. CDR3 DNA sequence: TGCGCCACCCGGACCTCTAGCGGAGGAAATGAGCAGTTCTTC.

The V and J genes are TRBV4-1 and TRBJ2-7; D possibly corresponds to TRBD2 (7 bases). The CDR3 loop spans 15 amino acids. With 1 base removed from V and 7 bases from J, the gap between germline ends came to 17 bases. CDR1 and CDR2 (germline): MGHRA, YSYEKL. The CDR3 DNA sequence: TGCGCCAGCAGCCAAGGATGGGGGGGGCTGTCAGAGCAGTACTTC. This translates into CASSQGWGGLSEQYF.

This clonotype has a handful of counts. The chain links TRBV7-8 to TRBJ2-1; D remains unclear. The CDR3 totals 15 residues. The V end lost 2 bases, the J end lost 0 bases, and 8 bases lay between the germline ends. CDR1 SGHVS and CDR2 FQNEAQ come from the germline V gene. CDR3 region: CASSLRVASYNEQFF. CDR3 sequence (DNA): TGTGCCAGCAGCTTAAGGGTGGCCTCCTACAATGAGCAGTTCTTC.

This clonotype was counted between two and nine times. The chain joins TRBV6-1 to TRBJ2-7; D is possibly TRBD1 (7 bases). CDR3 length: 13 residues. The germline CDR1 and CDR2 sequences are MNHNS and SASEGT. V dropped 3 bases and J dropped 3 bases, with 9 bases sitting between them. The chain's CDR3 is CASSERDSYEQYF. The CDR3, as DNA: TGTGCCAGCAGTGAGCGGGACAGCTACGAGCAGTACTTC.

This clonotype has more than one count but fewer than ten. The chain is built from TRBV9 and TRBJ2-1; D possibly corresponds to TRBD2 (5 bases). In germline, CDR1 is SGDLS, CDR2 YYNGEE. V dropped 3 bases and J dropped 0 bases, with 13 bases sitting between them. This CDR3 region has 16 residues. CDR3 sequence (DNA): TGTGCCAGCAGCGGGGAGACACCGAGCTCCTACAATGAGCAGTTCTTC. Protein product: CASSGETPSSYNEQFF. The variable domain in full, completed from reference TRBV9 and TRBJ2-1, reads DSGVTQTPKHLITATGQRVTLRCSPRSGDLSVYWYQQSLDQGLQFLIQYYNGEERAKGNILERFSAQQFPDLHSELNLSSLELGDSALYFCASSGETPSSYNEQFFGPGTRLTVL.